Listed below are T cell receptor beta chains from one sample, sequenced in a study of blood T cell repertoires in COVID-19. This table comes from immunoSEQ multiplex PCR, and its TCRdb copy is limited to in-frame clones, with some not included. Among 90,000 to 100,000 clones, 80% to 85% were seen once, and the ten largest hold around 5.8%. The sequenced material came from peripheral blood. These TCRs come from a man between 60 and 70 years old with acute or convalescent COVID-19. Both conserved end residues are part of each CDR3. Fields, in order: clone size, V gene, D gene, J gene, CDR3 DNA, CDR3 protein. D genes are given only for firm matches. Expanded clones are given a class, and other clones once, few, many or no size at all.

NA	TRBV5-5	NA	TRBJ1-4	TGTGCCAGCAGCTTTGACAGGACAACTAATGAAAAACTGTTTTTT	CASSFDRTTNEKLFF
NA	TRBV27	TRBD1	TRBJ1-1	TGTGCCAGCACCGACAGGGGGCACACTGAAGCTTTCTTT	CASTDRGHTEAFF
NA	TRBV25-1	NA	TRBJ1-2	TGTGCCAGCAGATACGAAAAGGGGCGAAACTATGGCTACACCTTC	CASRYEKGRNYGYTF
NA	TRBV7-3	TRBD1	TRBJ1-1	TGTGCCAGCAGCTTATCGGCACAGGGGTCCATGAACACTGAAGCTTTCTTT	CASSLSAQGSMNTEAFF
few	TRBV5-4	NA	TRBJ1-6	TGTGCCAGCAGCTTCAAGGGAGGGAATTCACCCCTCCACTTT	CASSFKGGNSPLHF
NA	TRBV5-1	TRBD1	TRBJ2-1	TGCGCCAGCAGCCTCGACAGGGGGATCTACAATGAGCAGTTCTTC	CASSLDRGIYNEQFF
NA	TRBV2	NA	TRBJ2-7	TGTGCCAGCAGGGGGACTGGGGAGCAGTACTTC	CASRGTGEQYF
NA	TRBV7-2	NA	TRBJ1-5	TGTGCCAGCAGCTTTCACGGGGGGCAGCCCCAGCATTTT	CASSFHGGQPQHF
NA	TRBV12-5	NA	TRBJ1-2	TGTGCTAGTGGTTTGGTGGGCAGGGGACATGGCTACACCTTC	CASGLVGRGHGYTF
few	TRBV7-8	TRBD1	TRBJ1-1	TGTGCCAGCAGCTTAGCTTCCCGTAAACAGGGGTTGAACACTGAAGCTTTCTTT	CASSLASRKQGLNTEAFF
NA	TRBV9	NA	TRBJ1-1	TGTGCCAGCAGCCCAGTAGCGAGGACTGAAGCTTTCTTT	CASSPVARTEAFF
NA	TRBV7-7	NA	TRBJ1-6	TGTGCTAGCAGCTTAGGAGATAATTCACCCCTCCACTTT	CASSLGDNSPLHF
NA	TRBV5-1	NA	TRBJ2-3	TGCGCCAGCAGCCCAAGCACAGATACGCAGTATTTT	CASSPSTDTQYF